This entry lists 27 T cell receptor beta chains sequenced from one sample in a study of blood T cells in healthy people across ages. For the second PCR, which ran for about 7 to 11 cycles, a sample-barcoded 5' primer and a J-beta primer mix were used. A single record per CDR3 protein comes from TCRdb applying MiXCR to the 5' RACE reads. Of some 890,000 distinct CDR3 sequences listed, roughly 29% are singletons. These same data were also listed under a study on T cells of mothers and their children.

Material: blood. All receptors derive from a woman aged 40-49 years in good health.

Regarding this clonotype: This may stem from a read error, because a much larger clone lies one nucleotide away. The chain recombines TRBV15 with TRBJ1-2, with D tentatively TRBD1 (5 bases). Germline CDR1 is LNHNV and CDR2 is YYDKDF (reference sequence). CDR3 length: 13 residues. The germline V and J ends were trimmed by 2 bases and 8 bases, with 12 bases remaining between them. The CDR3 here is CATSRRGGLGYTF. The CDR3 nucleotides are TGTGCCACCAGCAGAAGGGGAGGACTGGGCTACACCTTC.

The chain joins TRBV27 to TRBJ2-7; 7 nucleotides match TRBD1. The J segment lost 1 base and the V segment lost 6 bases, leaving 6 bases of the junction unmatched. The germline V gene encodes CDR1 MNHEY and CDR2 SMNVEV (reference sequence). The CDR3 covers 14 residues. The CDR3: CASSRDSASYEQYF. CDR3 sequence (DNA): TGTGCCAGCAGCCGGGACAGTGCTTCCTACGAGCAGTACTTC.

V is TRBV28 and J is TRBJ2-2; D assignment may be TRBD1 or TRBD2 (6 bases each). The V gene lost 5 bases and the J gene lost 3 bases, with 10 bases spanning the gap. There are 14 residues in the CDR3. CDR1 is MDHEN and CDR2 is SYDVKM in the germline V gene. CDR3: CASSKGGYTGELFF. DNA for the CDR3: TGTGCCAGCAGTAAGGGGGGTTACACCGGGGAGCTGTTTTTT.

The table lists this clonotype with a few counts. The chain links TRBV27 to TRBJ2-1, with 15 positions matching TRBD2. Germline assignment: CDR1 MNHEY and CDR2 SMNVEV (reference sequence). V lost 5 bases and J lost 10; bases outside the gene matches: 3. This CDR3 spans 14 amino acids. CDR3 sequence: CASSEGLAGGEQFF. The CDR3 DNA reads as TGTGCCAGCAGTGAGGGACTAGCGGGGGGCGAGCAGTTCTTC.

This clonotype came up many times. The V gene is TRBV6-5, the J gene TRBJ1-2; D is uncertain. CDR3 length equals 8 residues. The V end lost 9 bases, the J end lost 6 bases, and 2 bases lay between the germline ends. Germline CDR1 reads MNHEY; CDR2 reads SVGAGI. CDR3 loop: CASHGYTF. The DNA of the CDR3 is TGTGCCAGTCATGGCTACACCTTC.

This clonotype occurred a few times. This chain joins TRBV5-1 and TRBJ2-3; 8 bases align to TRBD1. Unmatched junction bases numbered 6, after V lost 3 bases and J lost 6 bases. This CDR3 contains 14 residues. In germline, CDR1 is SGHRS, CDR2 YFSETQ. The CDR3 DNA follows: TGCGCCAGCAGCTGTTCTCAGGGGGCGGATACGCAGTATTTT. Its protein product is CASSCSQGADTQYF. Looking up the rest from reference TRBV5-1 and TRBJ2-3 gives the full variable domain: KAGVTQTPRYLIKTRGQQVTLSCSPISGHRSVSWYQQTPGQGLQFLFEYFSETQRNKGNFPGRFSGRQFSNSRSEMNVSTLELGDSALYLCASSCSQGADTQYFGPGTRLTVL.

This clonotype has just a few counts. The germline gene is not matched at one end of the junction; a read error may be the cause. This sequence joins TRBV5-1 and TRBJ2-3; 8 bases match TRBD1. The germline gives CDR1 SGHRS, CDR2 YFSETQ. This CDR3 is built from 17 residues. CDR3 amino acids: CAGSTQLRGRRTDTQYF. Here the CDR3 DNA reads TGCGCCGGCAGCACCCAGCTCAGGGGGCGCAGGACAGATACGCAGTATTTT.

This clonotype occurred many times. The V and J genes are TRBV29-1 and TRBJ2-3; 7 bases align to TRBD1. Germline CDR1 is SQVTM and CDR2 is ANQGSEA. J gave up 5 bases and V 7 bases, and 15 bases lay outside the gene matches. The CDR3 sequence is 15 residues long. The CDR3, as DNA: TGCAGCGCCACTGGGGACAGCCCAAAGGGAGATACGCAGTATTTT. Protein sequence: CSATGDSPKGDTQYF.

For this clonotype: This may arise from a read error, as a much more abundant clone is one base away. The chain uses TRBV28 and TRBJ2-6, with 7 positions matching TRBD1. Trimming cost V 5 bases and J 0 bases; bases outside gene matches: 7. The germline CDR1 and CDR2 sequences are MDHEN and SYDVKM. The CDR3 runs 17 residues. DNA for the CDR3: TGTGCCAGCAGTGTCTGGACAGGTTACTCTGGGGCCAACGTCCTGACTTTC. Protein: CASSVWTGYSGANVLTF.

The rearrangement joins TRBV28 to TRBJ2-1; 8 nucleotides agree with TRBD2. The CDR3 extends over 16 amino acids. CDR1 and CDR2 (germline): MDHEN, SYDVKM. Unmatched junction bases numbered 15, after V lost 6 bases and J lost 8 bases. CDR3 in DNA: TGTGCCAGCAGCCCTTCAAGCGGGGGAGCGTTGCATGAGCAGTTCTTC. Amino acids: CASSPSSGGALHEQFF.

This clonotype occurred a few times. The chain uses TRBV9 and TRBJ2-5, with D perhaps given as TRBD1 or TRBD2 (5 bases each). TRBJ2-7 matches the DNA end more closely, so the J call is doubtful. Per the germline V gene, CDR1 is SGDLS and CDR2 is YYNGEE. The CDR3 spans 15 residues. CDR3: CASSSDVGAEYEQYF. DNA of the CDR3: TGTGCCAGCAGCTCAGATGTCGGGGCCGAATACGAGCAGTACTTC.

This clonotype was seen more than once but under ten times. This chain uses TRBV28 with TRBJ2-1, with D unclear. The CDR3 loop spans 13 amino acids. Germline V gene data show CDR1 as MDHEN and CDR2 as SYDVKM. V gave up 3 bases and J gave up 10 bases, with 13 bases separating them. CDR3 DNA: TGTGCCAGCAGTTTGGTAGGTCCGATCGAGCAGTTCTTC. Amino acids: CASSLVGPIEQFF.

Ten or more counts support this clonotype. V gene TRBV6-6 combines with J gene TRBJ2-7; tentative D call: TRBD1 (5 bases). Trimming shortened V by 0 bases and J by 0 bases, and 15 bases separated the two germline ends. Germline CDR1 and CDR2: MNHNY and SVGAGI (reference sequence). This CDR3 has 17 amino acids. The CDR3 is CASSYSPGQPFSYEQYF. CDR3 nucleotide sequence: TGTGCCAGCAGTTACTCCCCAGGACAACCCTTCTCCTACGAGCAGTACTTC.

This clonotype has only one observation. A read error may be the cause here, since a much bigger clone is one base away. The rearrangement links TRBV6-1 to TRBJ2-1; D uncertain. The DNA end is more similar to TRBJ2-7, so the J call may be wrong. The germline CDR1 and CDR2 sequences are MNHNS and SASEGT. The CDR3 covers 13 residues. CDR3 coding DNA: TGTGCCAGCCGCCAGGCTTCCTACAATGAGCAGTACTTC. It specifies CASRQASYNEQYF.

This chain links TRBV7-2 with TRBJ1-3; TRBD1 might be the D (6 bases). The CDR3 runs 14 residues. CDR1 is SGHTA, CDR2 FQGNSA, per germline. V gave up 5 bases and J gave up 7 bases, with 15 bases separating them. CDR3 region: CASSRNREKNTIYF. The DNA of the CDR3 is TGTGCCAGCAGCCGCAACAGGGAGAAGAACACCATATATTTT.

V and J are TRBV6-5 and TRBJ2-5; D is unclear. Trimming cost V 0 bases and J 2 bases, with 10 bases left between them. CDR1 is MNHEY and CDR2 is SVGAGI in the germline V gene. CDR3 size: 15 residues. The CDR3 sequence is CASSYSWGQQETQYF. In DNA, the CDR3 is TGTGCCAGCAGTTACTCTTGGGGTCAACAAGAGACCCAGTACTTC.

This clonotype was seen a few times. The CDR3 DNA follows: TGTGCCAGCAGCGTGGAAGGAACCAGGGGGACCGGGGAGCTGTTTTTT. It codes for CASSVEGTRGTGELFF. The gene calls are TRBV9 and TRBJ2-2, with 7 bases that match TRBD1. Germline loops: CDR1 SGDLS, CDR2 YYNGEE. V dropped 2 bases and J dropped 5; count of bases not matched to a gene: 9. The CDR3 covers 16 residues. Looking up the rest from reference TRBV9 and TRBJ2-2 gives the full variable domain: DSGVTQTPKHLITATGQRVTLRCSPRSGDLSVYWYQQSLDQGLQFLIQYYNGEERAKGNILERFSAQQFPDLHSELNLSSLELGDSALYFCASSVEGTRGTGELFFGEGSRLTVL.

The rearrangement uses TRBV25-1 and TRBJ2-3, with 7 bases lining up with TRBD2. This CDR3 has 16 amino acids. Unmatched junction bases numbered 12, after V lost 6 bases and J lost 3 bases. The germline V gene encodes CDR1 MGHDK and CDR2 SYGVNS. The CDR3 sequence: CASSLLGGERTDTQYF. The CDR3 nucleotides read TGTGCCAGCAGCCTACTTGGGGGGGAGAGGACAGATACGCAGTATTTT.

This clonotype was counted at least ten times. The chain carries TRBV18 and TRBJ2-5; D possibly corresponds to TRBD1 (6 bases). Between the trimmed V and J ends, which lost 3 bases and 5 bases, there was a span of 13 bases. In germline, CDR1 is KGHSH, CDR2 LQKENI. This CDR3 has 14 residues. The CDR3 spells CASSPTGRMETQYF. The DNA of the CDR3 is TGTGCCAGCTCACCGACAGGAAGGATGGAGACCCAGTACTTC.

This clonotype has more than one count but fewer than ten. The CDR3 region is CASSLTENSNYGYTF. DNA for the CDR3: TGCGCCAGCAGCCTAACAGAGAACTCTAACTATGGCTACACCTTC. This chain joins TRBV5-1 and TRBJ1-2; the D is unclear. V lost 4 bases, J lost 0 bases, and 13 bases lay in between. Germline values: CDR1 SGHRS, CDR2 YFSETQ. The CDR3 runs 15 residues.

This clonotype was counted many times. V usage is TRBV29-1 and J usage is TRBJ2-5; D call uncertain. CDR1 is SQVTM and CDR2 is ANQGSEA in the germline V gene. The CDR3 runs to 11 residues. The germline V and J ends were trimmed by 4 bases and 1 base, with 4 bases remaining between them. In DNA form, the CDR3 reads TGCAGCGTTGTCATCCAAGAGACCCAGTACTTC. It codes for CSVVIQETQYF.

V and J are TRBV7-3 and TRBJ1-1; 9 bases are shared with TRBD1. Germline CDR1 reads SGHTA; CDR2 reads FQGTGA. This CDR3 is built from 13 residues. The junction had 7 bases not matched to a gene; V was cut back by 2 bases and J by 12 bases. As DNA, the CDR3 is TGTGCCAGCAGCTTAGAGTTAGGACAGGGGACTTTCTTT. It is translated as CASSLELGQGTFF.

This sequence joins TRBV12-3 or TRBV12-4 and TRBJ1-2; D is possibly TRBD1 (6 bases). Trimming pared 6 bases from V and 4 bases from J, leaving 18 bases between. This CDR3 region has 15 residues. The chain's CDR3 is CASSRVEGVGYGYTF. CDR3 sequence (DNA): TGTGCCAGCAGCCGCGTGGAGGGGGTAGGCTATGGCTACACCTTC.

This clonotype occurred many times. The chain joins TRBV12-3 or TRBV12-4 to TRBJ2-7, with a tentative D call TRBD1 (5 bases). The germline V and J ends were trimmed by 3 bases and 2 bases, with 8 bases remaining between them. The CDR3 is 13 amino acids. The CDR3 nucleotides are TGTGCCAGCAGTTTTGTCAGGGCCTACGAGCAGTACTTC. This sequence encodes CASSFVRAYEQYF.

The table lists this clonotype with many counts. The chain has TRBV7-9 and TRBJ1-1; 7 nucleotides line up with TRBD1. There are 14 residues in the CDR3. Germline CDR1 and CDR2: SEHNR and FQNEAQ (reference sequence). The junction had 2 bases not matched to a gene; V was cut back by 3 bases and J by 1 base. CDR3 sequence (DNA): TGTGCCAGCAGCTTCGGACAGGCGAACACTGAAGCTTTCTTT. Translating it yields CASSFGQANTEAFF.

As regards this clonotype: A much larger clone sits a single nucleotide away, making a read error possible. The chain recombines TRBV29-1 with TRBJ2-1; possible D gene TRBD2, 6 bases. Near its end, the DNA agrees better with TRBJ2-7, so the J call may be wrong. The CDR3 loop spans 12 amino acids. Germline V lookup: CDR1 SQVTM, CDR2 ANQGSEA. This CDR3 reads CSDVPSDNEQYF. CDR3 coding DNA: TGCAGCGACGTTCCTAGCGACAATGAGCAGTACTTC.

In its sample, this clonotype was seen once. The chain is built from TRBV4-1 and TRBJ1-1, with D tentatively TRBD1 (5 bases). CDR3 length equals 15 residues. The germline gives CDR1 MGHRA, CDR2 YSYEKL. The ends were cut back, 4 bases at V and 6 bases at J, with 18 bases in the middle. CDR3 amino acids: CASSPGPPERAEAFF. Here the CDR3 DNA reads TGCGCCAGCAGCCCGGGACCGCCCGAACGAGCTGAAGCTTTCTTT.